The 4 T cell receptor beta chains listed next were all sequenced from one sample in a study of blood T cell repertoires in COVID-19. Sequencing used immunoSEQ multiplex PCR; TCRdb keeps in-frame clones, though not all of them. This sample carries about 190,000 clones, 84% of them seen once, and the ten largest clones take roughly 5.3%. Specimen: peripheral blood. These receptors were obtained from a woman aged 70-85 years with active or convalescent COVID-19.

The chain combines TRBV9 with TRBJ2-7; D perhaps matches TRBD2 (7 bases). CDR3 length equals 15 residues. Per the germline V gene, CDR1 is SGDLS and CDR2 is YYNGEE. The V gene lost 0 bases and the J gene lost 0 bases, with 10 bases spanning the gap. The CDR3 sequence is CASSVAGGHSYEQYF. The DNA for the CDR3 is TGTGCCAGCAGCGTAGCGGGGGGACACTCCTACGAGCAGTACTTC.

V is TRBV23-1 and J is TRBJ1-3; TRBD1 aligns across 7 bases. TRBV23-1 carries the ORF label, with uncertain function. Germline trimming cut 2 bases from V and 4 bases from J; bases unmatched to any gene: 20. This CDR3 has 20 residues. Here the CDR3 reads CASSQPTLLQGGSCGNTIYF. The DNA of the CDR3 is TGCGCCAGCAGTCAACCCACCCTTCTGCAGGGGGGTAGCTGCGGAAACACCATATATTTT.

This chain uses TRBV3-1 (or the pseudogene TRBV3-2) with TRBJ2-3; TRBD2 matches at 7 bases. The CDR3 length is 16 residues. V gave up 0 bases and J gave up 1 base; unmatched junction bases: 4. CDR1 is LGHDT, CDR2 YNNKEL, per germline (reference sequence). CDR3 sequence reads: CASSQDKRGRTDTQYF. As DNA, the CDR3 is TGTGCCAGCAGCCAAGATAAGCGGGGCCGCACAGATACGCAGTATTTT.

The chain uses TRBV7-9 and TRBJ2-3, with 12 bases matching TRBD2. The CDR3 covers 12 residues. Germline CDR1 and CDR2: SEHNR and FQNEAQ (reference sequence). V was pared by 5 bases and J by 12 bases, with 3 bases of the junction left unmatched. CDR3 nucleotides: TGTGCCAGCAGCCCGACTAGCGGGAGTCAGTATTTT. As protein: CASSPTSGSQYF.